This paragraph covers one TCR beta chain sequence. Its target is unknown. With 5 bases removed from V and 1 base from J, the gap between germline ends came to 11 bases. The CDR3 covers 14 residues. Germline CDR1 SGHAT, CDR2 FQNNGV. The record originates from a study of identifying expanded T cells in peripheral blood. General study findings and limits: Variance in clone template counts between approximately two-week samples significantly increased with total template count across all healthy donors.

The assay was immunoSEQ multiplex PCR, and TCRdb's table has in-frame clones only and misses some. This sample has tens of thousands of clones, with over 75% found just once. The V and J genes are TRBV11-2 and TRBJ1-1, with D unclear. Sequenced input: blood. The sequence was obtained from a person aged 18 to 70 in good health. The CDR3 protein is CASSLSDGNTEAFF. CDR3 in DNA: TGTGCCAGCAGCCTCTCGGATGGGAACACTGAAGCTTTCTTT.